This T cell receptor (beta chain) was observed in a study of T cells expressing NK-cell markers. Study-wide points: In several donors, these clonotypes also led the CD3+CD56-NKG2C+ fraction.

The CDR3 contains 13 residues. Per the germline V gene, CDR1 is MNHEY and CDR2 is SMNVEV (reference sequence). No DNA is given; TCRdb re-called the 5' RACE reads and lists each CDR3 protein once. This listing includes around 380,000 distinct CDR3 sequences. As for this clonotype: Its matching antigen is unknown.

The source is a woman in her 50s in good health. The rearrangement uses TRBV27 and TRBJ1-5. The sequenced material came from blood T cells: a sorted CD56 or NKG2C T cell subset, CD4+ or CD8+ T cells, or bulk PBMC T cells (not recorded which). CDR3 loop: CASSPSEGQPQHF.